The entry below gives a single T cell receptor (beta chain) sequence along with its context. The V gene lost 5 bases and the J gene lost 3 bases, with 14 bases spanning the gap. Germline V gene lookup returns CDR1 SGHAT and CDR2 FQDESV (reference sequence). The CDR3 consists of 14 residues. Using immunoSEQ multiplex PCR, the repertoire was profiled, and TCRdb retains in-frame clones only, with some absent. The sample comprises roughly 160,000 clones, around 84% of which are singletons, and around 0.5% rests with the top ten. This entry comes from a study of blood T cell repertoires in COVID-19. V is TRBV11-1 and J is TRBJ2-7; no clear D gene. The clonotype comes from a man aged 60 to 75 with COVID-19, enrolled during active disease. Input material: peripheral blood. CDR3 in amino acids: CASSPRLQSYEQYF. CDR3 coding DNA: TGTGCCAGCAGCCCCCGACTCCAAAGCTACGAGCAGTACTTC.